These 21 T cell receptor beta chains originate from one sample sequenced in a study of T-cell reconstitution after alpha-beta-depleted transplantation in children. TCRbeta library preparation incorporated unique molecular identifiers. One entry per CDR3 protein, called by TCRdb with MiXCR from the PCR reads. The sample lists roughly 240,000 distinct CDR3 sequences, around 7.8% occurring once. The material sequenced was PBMCs, mostly from graft donor cells, taken 180 days after TCRalphabeta/CD19-depleted stem cell transplant. All receptors derive from a male patient between 10 and 17 years old who had a stem cell transplant for acute lymphoblastic leukemia, so the T cells may come from the graft donor.

This clonotype was seen at least ten times. The rearrangement links TRBV4-1 to TRBJ2-3; 8 nucleotides agree with TRBD2. J gave up 2 bases and V 4 bases, and 5 bases lay outside the gene matches. This CDR3 contains 15 residues. In germline, CDR1 is MGHRA, CDR2 YSYEKL. The CDR3 bases are TGCGCCAGCAGCCCCGGGACTAGGGTCACAGATACGCAGTATTTT. Translating gives CASSPGTRVTDTQYF.

This chain uses TRBV11-2 with TRBJ1-2; tentative D call: TRBD1 (5 bases). The germline V and J ends were trimmed by 5 bases and 8 bases, with 24 bases remaining between them. The length of the CDR3 is 16 residues. Germline V lookup: CDR1 SGHAT, CDR2 FQNNGV. DNA of the CDR3: TGTGCCAGCAGCGCACCGGGACCCCTCCTGAAGAGGGGCTACACCTTC. This translates into CASSAPGPLLKRGYTF.

This clonotype was detected ten times or more. V is TRBV5-1 and J is TRBJ2-2; the D gene is possibly TRBD1 (6 bases). Between the trimmed V and J ends, which lost 4 bases and 1 base, there was a span of 11 bases. The V gene's germline CDR1 is SGHRS and CDR2 YFSETQ. The CDR3 is 15 amino acids. The CDR3 reads CASSPEDRNTGELFF. The CDR3, as DNA: TGCGCCAGCAGCCCCGAGGACAGGAACACCGGGGAGCTGTTTTTT.

This clonotype was counted ten times or more. A read error may produce the germline difference seen at one junction end. This chain links TRBV7-7 with TRBJ1-1; D unclear. CDR1 SSHAT and CDR2 FNYEAQ come from the germline V gene (reference sequence). This CDR3 is built from 13 residues. This CDR3 reads CASSRTLNTEAFF. The DNA of the CDR3 is TGTGCTAGCAGCCGAACATTGAACACTGAAGCTTTCTTT.

This clonotype was recorded many times. The rearrangement joins TRBV4-1 to TRBJ2-2; 10 nucleotides agree with TRBD2. Losses at the gene ends were 4 bases for V and 6 bases for J; bases not matched to a gene: 5. The CDR3 spans 15 residues. CDR1 MGHRA and CDR2 YSYEKL come from the germline V gene. CDR3 DNA sequence: TGCGCCAGCAGCCCCTCAGCGGGAGGGCCCGGGGAGCTGTTTTTT. Protein sequence: CASSPSAGGPGELFF.

This clonotype was seen many times. The V and J genes are TRBV5-6 and TRBJ1-5; 10 positions agree with TRBD1. V lost 4 bases to trimming and J lost 0 bases; unmatched junction nucleotides: 7. This CDR3 comprises 17 residues. Germline V lookup: CDR1 SGHDT, CDR2 YYEEEE. As DNA, the CDR3 is TGTGCCAGCAGCCATAGGACAGGGGGGTATAGCAATCAGCCCCAGCATTTT. Its protein is CASSHRTGGYSNQPQHF. The whole variable domain, filled in from reference TRBV5-6 and TRBJ1-5, reads DAGVTQSPTHLIKTRGQQVTLRCSPKSGHDTVSWYQQALGQGPQFIFQYYEEEERQRGNFPDRFSGHQFPNYSSELNVNALLLGDSALYLCASSHRTGGYSNQPQHFGDGTRLSIL.

This clonotype showed up many times. The CDR3 nucleotides are TGCAGTGCTAGAACCAGGACAGGGTCAGATTCACCCCTCCACTTT. Translated: CSARTRTGSDSPLHF. The rearrangement links TRBV20-1 to TRBJ1-6; TRBD1 aligns across 8 bases. Per the germline V gene, CDR1 is DFQATT and CDR2 is SNEGSKA (reference sequence). V shed 2 bases, J shed 8 bases, and the junction held 8 bases outside the gene matches. The CDR3 runs 15 residues.

This clonotype was seen repeatedly, ten times or more. The chain links TRBV25-1 to TRBJ2-6, with TRBD1 matching 7 bases. Germline V gene data show CDR1 as MGHDK and CDR2 as SYGVNS. The J segment lost 0 bases and the V segment lost 3 bases, leaving 2 bases of the junction unmatched. The CDR3 is 16 amino acids. The DNA for the CDR3 is TGTGCCAGCAGTGAGACAGGGTTCTCTGGGGCCAACGTCCTGACTTTC. Residues: CASSETGFSGANVLTF.

This clonotype showed up many times. The J gene is TRBJ2-4, the V gene TRBV7-2, with D perhaps being TRBD1 or TRBD2 (5 bases each). Looked up from germline, CDR1 is SGHTA and CDR2 is FQGNSA. This CDR3 spans 12 amino acids. V was shortened by 5 bases and J by 10 bases, with 12 bases between the two germline ends. CDR3 bases: TGTGCCAGCAGCCGGGACGTTTTTATTCAGTACTTC. Translated, it gives CASSRDVFIQYF.

This clonotype was counted between two and nine times. The gene calls are TRBV9 and TRBJ2-7, with 7 bases aligning to TRBD1. CDR3 length: 15 amino acids. V shed 0 bases, J shed 3 bases, and the junction held 6 bases outside the gene matches. Germline V gives CDR1 SGDLS, CDR2 YYNGEE. Written as DNA, the CDR3 is TGTGCCAGCAGCGTAGGGTCGGGACAGATCTACGAGCAGTACTTC. Protein: CASSVGSGQIYEQYF.

Concerning this clonotype itself: A junction boundary mismatches the germline segment, possibly from a read error. The chain links TRBV7-9 to TRBJ2-1; TRBD1 matches 9 bases. Germline assignment: CDR1 SEHNR and CDR2 FQNEAQ (reference sequence). The length of the CDR3 is 15 residues. CDR3 in amino acids: CASSLGTGVYNEQLF. The DNA of the CDR3 is TGTGCCAGCAGCTTAGGGACAGGGGTCTACAATGAGCAGCTCTTC.

Many counts were recorded for this clonotype. The chain recombines TRBV20-1 with TRBJ1-1, with D possibly TRBD1 on 5 matching bases. The CDR3 sequence is 16 residues long. CDR1 and CDR2 from the germline V gene are DFQATT and SNEGSKA (reference sequence). Trimming left V 0 bases short and J 3 bases short, with 17 bases between. CDR3 coding DNA: TGCAGTGCTAGAGATGGGACTTCCCCTCGATACACTGAAGCTTTCTTT. Translating gives CSARDGTSPRYTEAFF.

This clonotype was picked up many times. This chain uses TRBV5-1 with TRBJ2-7; D might be TRBD2 (6 bases). Germline CDR1 reads SGHRS; CDR2 reads YFSETQ. Trimming took 4 bases from V and 5 from J, leaving 19 bases between them. The CDR3 extends over 15 amino acids. The CDR3 loop reads CASSALRDSPHEQYF. CDR3 sequence (DNA): TGCGCCAGCAGCGCCCTCCGGGACTCGCCCCACGAGCAGTACTTC.

In its sample, this clonotype was seen many times. Here the CDR3 DNA reads TGTGCCACCAGCAGAGATAGCTGGGCGGTTTTAAACCAAGAGACCCAGTACTTC. It codes for CATSRDSWAVLNQETQYF. V and J are TRBV15 and TRBJ2-5; D ambiguous. The CDR3 totals 18 residues. The V gene's germline CDR1 is LNHNV and CDR2 YYDKDF (reference sequence). The V and J ends lost 0 bases and 0 bases respectively, with 17 bases between them.

Many counts were recorded for this clonotype. This sequence joins TRBV20-1 and TRBJ2-1, with D perhaps assigned TRBD1 or TRBD2 (5 bases each). V was trimmed by 7 bases and J by 5 bases, leaving 27 bases between them. This CDR3 has 17 residues. Germline V gene lookup returns CDR1 DFQATT and CDR2 SNEGSKA (reference sequence). The CDR3 region has the DNA TGCAGTGTCCCCAGGGATTGGTCCGGGAACCGGGACAATGAGCAGTTCTTC. This codes for CSVPRDWSGNRDNEQFF.

In this sample, this clonotype turned up many times. The rearrangement links TRBV10-3 to TRBJ1-2; 9 nucleotides line up with TRBD1. Germline CDR1 is ENHRY and CDR2 is SYGVKD. The length of the CDR3 is 13 residues. V shed 10 bases, J shed 6 bases, and the junction held 9 bases outside the gene matches. Here the CDR3 DNA reads TGTGCCACCCCCGGACAGGGGCCCCATGGCTACACCTTC. It specifies CATPGQGPHGYTF.

The V and J genes are TRBV6-1 and TRBJ2-3; no clear D. The CDR3 spans 14 residues. Trimming took off 1 base at V and 6 bases at J, with 11 bases between the two ends. Germline V gene sequence: CDR1 MNHNS, CDR2 SASEGT. CDR3 amino acids: CASSEEIGIDTQYF. Here the CDR3 DNA reads TGTGCCAGCAGTGAAGAGATAGGGATCGATACGCAGTATTTT.

The chain has TRBV7-2 and TRBJ1-5, with D perhaps matching TRBD1 (6 bases). The CDR3 totals 17 residues. Germline V gene data show CDR1 as SGHTA and CDR2 as FQGNSA. V gave up 4 bases and J gave up 3 bases, with 19 bases separating them. The DNA of the CDR3 is TGTGCCAGCAGCTCAGGACAGTCCTCGCTCGACAATCAGCCCCAGCATTTT. This translates into CASSSGQSSLDNQPQHF. The entire variable domain, with the rest obtained from reference TRBV7-2 and TRBJ1-5, is as follows: GAGVSQSPSNKVTEKGKDVELRCDPISGHTALYWYRQSLGQGLEFLIYFQGNSAPDKSGLPSDRFSAERTGGSVSTLTIQRTQQEDSAVYLCASSSGQSSLDNQPQHFGDGTRLSIL.

The sample holds many counts of this clonotype. This rearrangement joins TRBV12-3 or TRBV12-4 to TRBJ1-2; TRBD1 agrees at 10 bases. Trimming took 3 bases from V and 8 from J; bases not matched to a gene: 6. CDR3 length: 14 residues. The DNA for the CDR3 is TGTGCCAGCAGTTTCAGACAGGGGGCGCGGGGCTACACCTTC. Protein product: CASSFRQGARGYTF.

In its sample, this clonotype was seen many times. The CDR3 region has the DNA TGTGCCATCAGTGGGGGCTGGTCCTATGGCTACACCTTC. This sequence encodes CAISGGWSYGYTF. The V and J genes are TRBV10-3 and TRBJ1-2; a weak D match, TRBD1 (5 bases). The V end was cut by 4 bases, the J end by 4 bases, with 10 bases between. This CDR3 has 13 residues. CDR1 is ENHRY, CDR2 SYGVKD, per germline.

This clonotype was seen at least ten times. The CDR3 loop reads CASAYAGGAYEQYF. In nucleotides, the CDR3 is TGTGCTAGTGCCTACGCGGGAGGAGCCTACGAGCAGTACTTC. V is TRBV12-5 and J is TRBJ2-7; 8 nucleotides agree with TRBD2. CDR1 is LGHNT and CDR2 is FRNRAP in the germline V gene. The V gene end was trimmed by 7 bases and the J gene end by 2 bases; junction bases not matched to a gene: 7. This CDR3 has 14 residues. The variable domain in full, completed from reference TRBV12-5 and TRBJ2-7, reads DARVTQTPRHKVTEMGQEVTMRCQPILGHNTVFWYRQTMMQGLELLAYFRNRAPLDDSGMPKDRFSAEMPDATLATLKIQPSEPRDSAVYFCASAYAGGAYEQYFGPGTRLTVT.